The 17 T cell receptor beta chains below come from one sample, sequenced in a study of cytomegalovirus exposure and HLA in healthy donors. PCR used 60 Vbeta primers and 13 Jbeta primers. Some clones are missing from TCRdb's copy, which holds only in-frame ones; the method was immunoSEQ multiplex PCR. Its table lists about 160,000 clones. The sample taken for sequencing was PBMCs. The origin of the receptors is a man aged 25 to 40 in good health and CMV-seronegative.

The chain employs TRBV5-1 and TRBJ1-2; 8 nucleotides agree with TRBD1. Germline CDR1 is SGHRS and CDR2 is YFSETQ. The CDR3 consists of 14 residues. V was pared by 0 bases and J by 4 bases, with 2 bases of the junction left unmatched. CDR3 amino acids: CASSLATGGYGYTF. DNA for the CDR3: TGCGCCAGCAGCTTGGCAACAGGGGGCTATGGCTACACCTTC.

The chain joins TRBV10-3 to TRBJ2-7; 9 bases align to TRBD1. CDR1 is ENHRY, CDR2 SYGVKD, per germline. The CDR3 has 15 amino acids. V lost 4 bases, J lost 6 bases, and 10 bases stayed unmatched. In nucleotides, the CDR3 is TGTGCCATCAGTGGGGGGTGGACAGGGGATGGCGAGCAGTACTTC. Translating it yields CAISGGWTGDGEQYF.

The DNA for the CDR3 is TGTGCCTGGACCCGCCAGGGGTTCTATGGCTACACCTTC. Encoded protein: CAWTRQGFYGYTF. V is TRBV30 and J is TRBJ1-2; possibly TRBD1 for D (6 bases). Trimming took 4 bases from V and 4 from J, leaving 13 bases between them. Germline V gene data show CDR1 as GTSNPN and CDR2 as SVGIG (reference sequence). The CDR3 is 13 amino acids.

As DNA, the CDR3 is TGTGCCAGCAGTTACTCCTCCAGGTTCTCCTACGAGCAGTACTTC. Protein: CASSYSSRFSYEQYF. This sequence joins TRBV6-5 and TRBJ2-7, with unresolved D. Germline CDR1 reads MNHEY; CDR2 reads SVGAGI. Trimming took 0 bases from V and 0 from J, leaving 9 bases between them. The CDR3 is 15 amino acids.

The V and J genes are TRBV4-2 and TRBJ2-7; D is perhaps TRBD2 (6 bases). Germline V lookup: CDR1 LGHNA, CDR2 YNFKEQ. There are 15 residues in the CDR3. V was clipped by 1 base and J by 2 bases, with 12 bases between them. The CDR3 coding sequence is TGTGCCAGCAGCCAAGTGTCGGAGGGGCCCTACGAGCAGTACTTC. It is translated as CASSQVSEGPYEQYF.

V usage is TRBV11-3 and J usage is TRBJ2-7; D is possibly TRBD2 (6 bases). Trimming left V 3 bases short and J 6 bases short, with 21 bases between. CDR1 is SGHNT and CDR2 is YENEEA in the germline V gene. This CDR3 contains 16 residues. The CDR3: CASSLVGRGSGCEQYF. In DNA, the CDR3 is TGTGCCAGCAGCTTGGTTGGCCGGGGTAGCGGATGCGAGCAGTACTTC.

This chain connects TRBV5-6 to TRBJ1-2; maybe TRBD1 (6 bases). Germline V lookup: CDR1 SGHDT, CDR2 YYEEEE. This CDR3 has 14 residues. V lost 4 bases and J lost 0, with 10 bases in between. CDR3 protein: CASSLRTANYGYTF. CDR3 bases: TGTGCCAGCAGCCTGCGGACAGCTAACTATGGCTACACCTTC.

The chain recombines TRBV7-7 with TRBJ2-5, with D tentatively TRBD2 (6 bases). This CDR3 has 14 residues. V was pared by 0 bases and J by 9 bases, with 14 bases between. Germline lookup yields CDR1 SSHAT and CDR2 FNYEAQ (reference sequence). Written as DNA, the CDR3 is TGTGCCAGCAGCTTAGCAGGCGGACCGGGGGCCCAGTACTTC. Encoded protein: CASSLAGGPGAQYF. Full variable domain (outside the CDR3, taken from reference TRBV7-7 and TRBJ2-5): GAGVSQSPRYKVTKRGQDVTLRCDPISSHATLYWYQQALGQGPEFLTYFNYEAQPDKSGLPSDRFSAERPEGSISTLTIQRTEQRDSAMYRCASSLAGGPGAQYFGPGTRLLVL.

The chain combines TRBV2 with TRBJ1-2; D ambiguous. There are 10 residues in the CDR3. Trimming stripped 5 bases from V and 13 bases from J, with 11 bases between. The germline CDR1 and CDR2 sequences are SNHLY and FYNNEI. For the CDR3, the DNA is TGTGCCAGCAGTTACGGGGTTCCCACCTTC. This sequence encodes CASSYGVPTF.

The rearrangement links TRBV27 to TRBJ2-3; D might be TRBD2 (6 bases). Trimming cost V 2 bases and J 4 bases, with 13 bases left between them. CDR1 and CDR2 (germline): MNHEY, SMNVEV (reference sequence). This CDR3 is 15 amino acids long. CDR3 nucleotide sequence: TGTGCCAGCAGTTTAAGTCCGACTAGTCCAGATACGCAGTATTTT. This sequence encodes CASSLSPTSPDTQYF.

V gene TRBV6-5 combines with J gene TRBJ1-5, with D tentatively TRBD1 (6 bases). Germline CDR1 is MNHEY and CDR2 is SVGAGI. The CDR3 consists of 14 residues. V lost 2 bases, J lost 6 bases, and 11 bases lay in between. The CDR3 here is CASSYEGVGQPQHF. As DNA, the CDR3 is TGTGCCAGCAGTTACGAGGGGGTAGGTCAGCCCCAGCATTTT.

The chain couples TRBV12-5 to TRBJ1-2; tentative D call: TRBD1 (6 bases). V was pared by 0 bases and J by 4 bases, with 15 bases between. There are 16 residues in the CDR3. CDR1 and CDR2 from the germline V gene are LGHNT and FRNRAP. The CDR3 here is CASGLVGGPSFYGYTF. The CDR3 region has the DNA TGTGCTAGTGGTTTGGTGGGGGGGCCCAGTTTCTATGGCTACACCTTC.

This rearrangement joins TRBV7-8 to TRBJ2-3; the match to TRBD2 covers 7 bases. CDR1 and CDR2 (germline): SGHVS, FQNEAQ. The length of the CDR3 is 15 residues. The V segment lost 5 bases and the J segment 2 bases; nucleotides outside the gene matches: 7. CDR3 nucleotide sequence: TGTGCCAGCAGCATAACCGGGACTAACACAGATACGCAGTATTTT. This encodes CASSITGTNTDTQYF.

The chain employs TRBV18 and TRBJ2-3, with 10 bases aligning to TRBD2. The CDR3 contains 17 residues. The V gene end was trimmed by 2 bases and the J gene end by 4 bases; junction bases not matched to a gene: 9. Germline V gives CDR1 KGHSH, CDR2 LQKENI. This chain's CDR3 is CASSPTGTSGISDTQYF. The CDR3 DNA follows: TGTGCCAGCTCACCAACCGGTACTAGCGGGATATCAGATACGCAGTATTTT.

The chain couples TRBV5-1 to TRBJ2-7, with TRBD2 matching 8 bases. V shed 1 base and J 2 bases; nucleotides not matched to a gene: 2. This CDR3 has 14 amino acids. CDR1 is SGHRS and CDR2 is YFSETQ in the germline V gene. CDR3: CASSLTSGTYEQYF. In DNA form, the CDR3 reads TGCGCCAGCAGCTTGACTAGCGGCACCTACGAGCAGTACTTC.

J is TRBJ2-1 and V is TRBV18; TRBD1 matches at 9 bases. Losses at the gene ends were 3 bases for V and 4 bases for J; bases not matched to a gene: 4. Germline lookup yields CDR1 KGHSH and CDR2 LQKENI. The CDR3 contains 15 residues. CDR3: CASSPMDRGYNEQFF. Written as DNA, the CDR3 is TGTGCCAGCTCACCGATGGACAGGGGATACAATGAGCAGTTCTTC.

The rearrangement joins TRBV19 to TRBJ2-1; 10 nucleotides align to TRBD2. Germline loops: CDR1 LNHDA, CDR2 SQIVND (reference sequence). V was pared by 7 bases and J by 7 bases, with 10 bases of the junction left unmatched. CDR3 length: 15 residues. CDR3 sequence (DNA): TGTGCCAGTAACCCACTAGCGGGACGATCGAATGAGCAGTTCTTC. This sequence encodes CASNPLAGRSNEQFF.